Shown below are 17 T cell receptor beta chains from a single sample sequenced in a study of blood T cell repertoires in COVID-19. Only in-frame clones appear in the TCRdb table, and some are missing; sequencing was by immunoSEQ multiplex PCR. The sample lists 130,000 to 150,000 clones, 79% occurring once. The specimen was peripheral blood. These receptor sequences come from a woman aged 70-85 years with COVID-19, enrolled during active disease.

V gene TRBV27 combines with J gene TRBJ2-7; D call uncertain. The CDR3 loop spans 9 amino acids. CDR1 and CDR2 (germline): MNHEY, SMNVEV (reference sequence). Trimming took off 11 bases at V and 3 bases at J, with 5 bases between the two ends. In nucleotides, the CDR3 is TGTGCCGTTAACTACGAGCAGTACTTC. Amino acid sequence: CAVNYEQYF.

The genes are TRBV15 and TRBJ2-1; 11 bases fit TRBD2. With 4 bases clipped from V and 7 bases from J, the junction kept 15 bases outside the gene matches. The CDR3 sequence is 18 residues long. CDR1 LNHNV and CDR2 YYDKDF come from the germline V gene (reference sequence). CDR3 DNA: TGTGCCACCAGCACGTCTAGCGGGGGGTTTGGTCAACGGAATGAGCAGTTCTTC. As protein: CATSTSSGGFGQRNEQFF.

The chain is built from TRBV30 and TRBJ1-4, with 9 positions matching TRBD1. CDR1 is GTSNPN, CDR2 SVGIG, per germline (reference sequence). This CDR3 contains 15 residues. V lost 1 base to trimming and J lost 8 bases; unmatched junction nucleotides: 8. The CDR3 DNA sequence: TGTGCCTGGAGTGCCACCGGGACAGGGAGGGAAAAACTGTTTTTT. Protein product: CAWSATGTGREKLFF.

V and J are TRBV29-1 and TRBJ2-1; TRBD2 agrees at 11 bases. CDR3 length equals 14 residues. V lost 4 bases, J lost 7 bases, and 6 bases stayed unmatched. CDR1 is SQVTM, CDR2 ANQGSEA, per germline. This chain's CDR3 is CSVGVAGGPNEQFF. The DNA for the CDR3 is TGCAGCGTTGGGGTAGCGGGGGGGCCTAATGAGCAGTTCTTC.

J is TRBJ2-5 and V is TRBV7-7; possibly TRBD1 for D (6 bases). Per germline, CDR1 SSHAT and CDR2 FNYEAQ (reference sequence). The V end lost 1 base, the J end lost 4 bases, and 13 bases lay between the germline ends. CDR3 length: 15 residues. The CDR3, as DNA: TGTGCCAGCAGCTTAGTTATGGGGGCTTCAGAGACCCAGTACTTC. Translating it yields CASSLVMGASETQYF.

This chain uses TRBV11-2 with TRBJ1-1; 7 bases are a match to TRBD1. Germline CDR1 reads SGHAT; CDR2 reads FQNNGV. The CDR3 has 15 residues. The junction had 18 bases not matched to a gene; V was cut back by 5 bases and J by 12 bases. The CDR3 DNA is TGTGCCAGCAGCCTCCTCGGGTGGGGACAGTCTTGGCCTTTCTTT. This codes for CASSLLGWGQSWPFF.

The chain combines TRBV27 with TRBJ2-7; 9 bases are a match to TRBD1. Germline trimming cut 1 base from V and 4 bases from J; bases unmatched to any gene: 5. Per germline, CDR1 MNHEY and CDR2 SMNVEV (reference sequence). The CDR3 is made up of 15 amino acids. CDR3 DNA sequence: TGTGCCAGCAGTTTATTCGGGACAGGGTGGTACGAGCAGTACTTC. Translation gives CASSLFGTGWYEQYF.

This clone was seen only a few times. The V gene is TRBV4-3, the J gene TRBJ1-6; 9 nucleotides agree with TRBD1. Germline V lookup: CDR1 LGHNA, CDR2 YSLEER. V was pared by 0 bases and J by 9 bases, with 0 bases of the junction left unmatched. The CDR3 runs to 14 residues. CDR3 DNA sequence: TGCGCCAGCAGCCAAGAGGACAGGGGTTCACCCCTCCACTTT. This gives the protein CASSQEDRGSPLHF.

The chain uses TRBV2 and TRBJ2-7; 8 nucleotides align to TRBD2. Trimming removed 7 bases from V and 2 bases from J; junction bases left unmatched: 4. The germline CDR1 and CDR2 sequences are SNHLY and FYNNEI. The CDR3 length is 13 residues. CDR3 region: CASTPRGAYEQYF. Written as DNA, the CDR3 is TGTGCCAGCACCCCGCGGGGGGCCTACGAGCAGTACTTC.

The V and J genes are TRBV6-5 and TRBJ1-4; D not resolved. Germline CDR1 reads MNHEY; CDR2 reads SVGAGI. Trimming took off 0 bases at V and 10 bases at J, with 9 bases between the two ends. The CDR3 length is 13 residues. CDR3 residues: CASSYSSGGKLFF. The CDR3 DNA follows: TGTGCCAGCAGTTACTCGAGCGGAGGAAAACTGTTTTTT.

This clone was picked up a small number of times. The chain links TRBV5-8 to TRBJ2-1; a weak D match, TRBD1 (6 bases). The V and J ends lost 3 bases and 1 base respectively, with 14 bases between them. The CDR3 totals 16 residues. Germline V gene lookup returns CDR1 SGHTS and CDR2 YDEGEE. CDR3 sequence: CASSSYRVSSYNEQFF. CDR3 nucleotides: TGTGCCAGCAGCTCGTACAGGGTTAGTTCCTACAATGAGCAGTTCTTC.

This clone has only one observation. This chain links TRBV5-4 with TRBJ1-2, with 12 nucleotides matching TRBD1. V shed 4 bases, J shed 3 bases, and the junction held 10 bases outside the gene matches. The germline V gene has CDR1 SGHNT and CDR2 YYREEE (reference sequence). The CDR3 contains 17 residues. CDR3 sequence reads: CASSVGQGARDYYGYTF. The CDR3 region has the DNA TGTGCCAGCAGCGTGGGACAGGGGGCGCGGGACTACTATGGCTACACCTTC.

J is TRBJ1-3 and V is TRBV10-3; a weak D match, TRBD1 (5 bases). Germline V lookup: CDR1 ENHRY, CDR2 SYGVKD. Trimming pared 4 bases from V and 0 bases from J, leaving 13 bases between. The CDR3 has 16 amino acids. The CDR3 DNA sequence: TGTGCCATCAGTGCGGCGGACACAAACTCTGGAAACACCATATATTTT. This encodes CAISAADTNSGNTIYF.

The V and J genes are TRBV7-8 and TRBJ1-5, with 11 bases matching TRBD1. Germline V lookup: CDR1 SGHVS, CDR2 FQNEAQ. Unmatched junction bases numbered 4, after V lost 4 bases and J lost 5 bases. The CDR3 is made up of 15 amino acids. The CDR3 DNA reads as TGTGCCAGCAGCTCCTGGACAGGGGGCGATCAGCCCCAGCATTTT. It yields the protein CASSSWTGGDQPQHF.

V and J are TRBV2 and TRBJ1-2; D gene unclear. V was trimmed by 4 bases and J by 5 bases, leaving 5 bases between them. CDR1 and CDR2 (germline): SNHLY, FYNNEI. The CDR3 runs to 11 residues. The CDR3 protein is CASSVRYGYTF. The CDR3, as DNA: TGTGCCAGCAGTGTACGGTATGGCTACACCTTC. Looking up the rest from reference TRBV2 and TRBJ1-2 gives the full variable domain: EPEVTQTPSHQVTQMGQEVILRCVPISNHLYFYWYRQILGQKVEFLVSFYNNEISEKSEIFDDQFSVERPDGSNFTLKIRSTKLEDSAMYFCASSVRYGYTFGSGTRLTVV.

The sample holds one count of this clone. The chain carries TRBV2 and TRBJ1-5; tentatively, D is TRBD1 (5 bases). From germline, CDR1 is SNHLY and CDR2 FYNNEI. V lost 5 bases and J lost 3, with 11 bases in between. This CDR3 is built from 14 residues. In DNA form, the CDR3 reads TGTGCCAGCAGTAAAGACAGCTACAATCAGCCCCAGCATTTT. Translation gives CASSKDSYNQPQHF.

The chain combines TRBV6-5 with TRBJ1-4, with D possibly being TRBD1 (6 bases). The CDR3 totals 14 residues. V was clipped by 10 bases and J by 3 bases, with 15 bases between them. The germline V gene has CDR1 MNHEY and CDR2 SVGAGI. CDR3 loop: CATRRGTSNEKLFF. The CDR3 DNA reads TGTGCCACCCGAAGGGGGACCTCTAATGAAAAACTGTTTTTT.